The present T cell receptor beta chain was sequenced within a study of blood T cell repertoires in COVID-19. V lost 1 base and J lost 9; bases outside the gene matches: 3. The CDR3 loop spans 13 amino acids. Germline lookup yields CDR1 MNHEY and CDR2 SMNVEV (reference sequence). Sequenced by immunoSEQ multiplex PCR; TCRdb stores in-frame clones only, minus some. The sample has about 41,000 clones; 83% are singletons. This clone was counted once. Sequenced material: peripheral blood. The TCR originated in an elderly woman with active or convalescent COVID-19. The chain links TRBV27 to TRBJ2-1, with TRBD2 matching over 7 bases. The CDR3 DNA reads TGTGCCAGCAGTTTATGGGGGGGTAGTGAGCAGTTCTTC. It translates to CASSLWGGSEQFF.